The 5 T cell receptor beta chains presented below share a single source sample, sequenced in a study of T cells in women clearing cervical HPV infection. The table came from immunoSEQ multiplex PCR; TCRdb's copy has only in-frame clones and leaves some out. Here the sample table reports about 20,000 clones. The sample was blood buffy coat. The receptors derive from a woman between 18 and 70 years old with a cervical HPV16 infection that either progressed to CIN3+ or cleared (not recorded which).

As regards this clone: The missing CDR3 end, 3 residues past where the read stops, is filled in from the germline J gene. The V and J genes are TRBV7-3 and TRBJ2-5, with 15 positions matching TRBD2. The CDR3 is 16 residues long. With 5 bases clipped from V and 5 bases from J, the junction kept 6 bases outside the gene matches. Germline V gene sequence: CDR1 SGHTA, CDR2 FQGTGA. Partial CDR3 DNA: TGTGCCAGCAGCCAAGGACTAGCGGGAGGGTTGGAGACC. The encoded protein is CASSQGLAGGLET. The complete CDR3 sequence is CASSQGLAGGLETQYF.

A word on this clone: The read terminates 3 residues ahead of where the CDR3 ends, so the germline J gene completes it. The genes are TRBV20-1 and TRBJ1-2; D gene unclear. The germline CDR1 and CDR2 sequences are DFQATT and SNEGSKA (reference sequence). The CDR3 is 11 amino acids. The CDR3: CSARGHNDYTF. The sequenced CDR3 bases are TGCAGTGCTAGAGGGCACAATGAC.

About this clone itself: The DNA ends 3 residues before the CDR3 does, and the rest of the CDR3 is filled in from the germline J gene. This rearrangement joins TRBV7-2 to TRBJ2-1, with 10 positions matching TRBD2. Trimming cost V 4 bases and J 6 bases; bases outside gene matches: 6. The CDR3 runs to 15 residues. Germline V gene data show CDR1 as SGHTA and CDR2 as FQGNSA. Here the CDR3 reads CASSSSGRAPNEQFF. The CDR3 DNA, read in part, is TGTGCCAGCAGCTCGAGCGGGAGGGCCCCCAATGAG.

Concerning this clone: Read data end 3 residues before the CDR3 end; the end is taken from the germline J gene. The chain uses TRBV19 and TRBJ1-1; possible D gene TRBD1, 6 bases. Trimming took 8 bases from V and 4 from J, leaving 17 bases between them. In germline, CDR1 is LNHDA, CDR2 SQIVND (reference sequence). The CDR3 spans 14 residues. The CDR3 spells CASRRGALSTEAFF. The DNA read from the CDR3 is TGTGCCAGTCGCCGGGGGGCGCTGAGCACTGAA.

Of note for this clone: The read halts 3 residues ahead of the CDR3 end, with the missing end drawn from the germline J gene. The chain is built from TRBV18 and TRBJ1-2; possibly TRBD1 for D (5 bases). The CDR3 has 16 amino acids. CDR1 and CDR2 from the germline V gene are KGHSH and LQKENI. CDR3 DNA (partial): TGTGCCAGCTCACCAAACCAGGGTGTAGCGGGCTACGAC. Encoded protein: CASSPNQGVAGYD. The entire CDR3 is CASSPNQGVAGYDYTF. Supplemented by reference TRBV18 and TRBJ1-2, the full variable domain reads NAGVMQNPRHLVRRRGQEARLRCSPMKGHSHVYWYRQLPEEGLKFMVYLQKENIIDESGMPKERFSAEFPKEGPSILRIQQVVRGDSAAYFCASSPNQGVAGYDYTFGSGTRLTVV.